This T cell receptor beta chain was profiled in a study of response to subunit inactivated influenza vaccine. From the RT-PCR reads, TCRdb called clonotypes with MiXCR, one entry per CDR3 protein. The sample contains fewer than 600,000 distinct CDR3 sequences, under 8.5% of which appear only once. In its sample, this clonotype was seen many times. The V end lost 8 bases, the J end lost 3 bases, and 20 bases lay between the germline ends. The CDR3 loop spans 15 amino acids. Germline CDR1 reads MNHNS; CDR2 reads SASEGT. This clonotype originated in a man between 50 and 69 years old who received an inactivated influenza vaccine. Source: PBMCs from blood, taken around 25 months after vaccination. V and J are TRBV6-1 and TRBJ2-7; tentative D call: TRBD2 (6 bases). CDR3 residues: CASCDQGLTCYEQYF. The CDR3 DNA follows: TGTGCCAGCTGCGACCAGGGACTGACCTGCTACGAGCAGTACTTC.